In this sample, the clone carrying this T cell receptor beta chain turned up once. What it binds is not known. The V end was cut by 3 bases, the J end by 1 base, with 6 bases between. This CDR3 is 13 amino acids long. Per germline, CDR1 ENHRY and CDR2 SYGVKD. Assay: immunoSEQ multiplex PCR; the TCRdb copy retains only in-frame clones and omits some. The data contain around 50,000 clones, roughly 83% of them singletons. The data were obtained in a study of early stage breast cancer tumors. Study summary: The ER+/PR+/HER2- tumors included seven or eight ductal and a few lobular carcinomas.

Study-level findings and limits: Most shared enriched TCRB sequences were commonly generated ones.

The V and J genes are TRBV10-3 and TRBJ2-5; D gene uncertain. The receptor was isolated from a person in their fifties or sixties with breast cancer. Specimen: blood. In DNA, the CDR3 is TGTGCCATCAGTGAACGCGTCCAAGAGACCCAGTACTTC. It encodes CAISERVQETQYF.